Shown below are 7 T cell receptor beta chains from a single sample sequenced in a study of T cell responses to AZD1222 COVID-19 vaccine. The method was immunoSEQ multiplex PCR; TCRdb's version includes in-frame clones alone and lacks a portion of them. The table lists approximately 160,000 clones, 93% of them singletons. The sequencing here drew on peripheral blood, taken on day 0 of AZD1222 vaccination. These receptors all stem from an adult in good health.

The chain carries TRBV7-2 and TRBJ1-2; D is uncertain. V was clipped by 5 bases and J by 7 bases, with 20 bases between them. The CDR3 totals 15 residues. The germline CDR1 and CDR2 sequences are SGHTA and FQGNSA. This CDR3 is CASSTSGFYGRGYTF. In DNA, the CDR3 is TGTGCCAGCAGCACTAGTGGGTTTTACGGTCGTGGCTACACCTTC. Combining the CDR3 with reference TRBV7-2 and TRBJ1-2 gives the whole variable domain GAGVSQSPSNKVTEKGKDVELRCDPISGHTALYWYRQSLGQGLEFLIYFQGNSAPDKSGLPSDRFSAERTGGSVSTLTIQRTQQEDSAVYLCASSTSGFYGRGYTFGSGTRLTVV.

The chain is built from TRBV6-2 or TRBV6-3 and TRBJ2-3; TRBD2 is a possible D gene (5 bases). Germline V gene lookup returns CDR1 MNHEY and CDR2 SVGEGT. V was clipped by 6 bases and J by 6 bases, with 22 bases between them. The CDR3 has 16 residues. CDR3 in DNA: TGTGCCAGCAGCGGCATTAGCGCCCCGCCGTTTGATACGCAGTATTTT. Translating gives CASSGISAPPFDTQYF.

This chain uses TRBV10-3 with TRBJ2-1; 11 bases are a match to TRBD2. The V segment lost 6 bases and the J segment 7 bases; nucleotides outside the gene matches: 11. Germline V CDR1 and CDR2: ENHRY, SYGVKD. The CDR3 contains 16 residues. Here the CDR3 reads CAIRTSLAGGGNEQFF. The CDR3 DNA reads TGTGCCATCAGAACGTCCTTAGCGGGGGGGGGAAATGAGCAGTTCTTC.

The chain carries TRBV6-5 and TRBJ1-2, with 7 positions matching TRBD1. The CDR3 has 14 amino acids. V lost 5 bases to trimming and J lost 4 bases; unmatched junction nucleotides: 7. In germline, CDR1 is MNHEY, CDR2 SVGAGI. In nucleotides, the CDR3 is TGTGCCAGCAGTACCGGACAGGTCTCCTATGGCTACACCTTC. This gives the protein CASSTGQVSYGYTF.

The chain uses TRBV18 and TRBJ2-1; D may be TRBD1 or TRBD2 (5 bases each). Germline V gene sequence: CDR1 KGHSH, CDR2 LQKENI. V was shortened by 6 bases and J by 2 bases, with 8 bases between the two germline ends. CDR3 size: 13 residues. In nucleotides, the CDR3 is TGTGCCAGCTCCTGGGACGCCTACAATGAGCAGTTCTTC. Protein sequence: CASSWDAYNEQFF.

The rearrangement joins TRBV11-3 to TRBJ1-3, with D possibly matching TRBD1 (5 bases). Germline-derived CDR1 and CDR2 are SGHNT and YENEEA. V shed 10 bases and J shed 0 bases, with 10 bases lying between them. CDR3 length: 13 residues. The CDR3 DNA is TGTGCCACGAGGGGCGACTCTGGAAACACCATATATTTT. Translating it yields CATRGDSGNTIYF.

The chain couples TRBV15 to TRBJ1-2; tentatively, D is TRBD1 (5 bases). The length of the CDR3 is 15 residues. Trimming left V 0 bases short and J 8 bases short, with 16 bases between. Per germline, CDR1 LNHNV and CDR2 YYDKDF (reference sequence). CDR3 in amino acids: CATSRDQGRPGGYTF. The CDR3 DNA reads as TGTGCCACCAGCAGAGATCAGGGCAGGCCGGGGGGCTACACCTTC.